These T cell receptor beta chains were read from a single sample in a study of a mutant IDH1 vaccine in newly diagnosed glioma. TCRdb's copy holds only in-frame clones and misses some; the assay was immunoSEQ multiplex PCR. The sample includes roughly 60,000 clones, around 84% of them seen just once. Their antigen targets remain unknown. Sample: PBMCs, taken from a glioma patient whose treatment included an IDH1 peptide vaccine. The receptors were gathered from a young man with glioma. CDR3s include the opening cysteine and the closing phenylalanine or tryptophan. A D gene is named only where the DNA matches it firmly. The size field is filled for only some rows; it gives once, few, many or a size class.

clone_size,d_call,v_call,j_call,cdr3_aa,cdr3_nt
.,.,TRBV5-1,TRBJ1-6,CASSLGGSSYNSPLHF,TGCGCCAGCAGCTTGGGCGGGAGCTCCTATAATTCACCCCTCCACTTT
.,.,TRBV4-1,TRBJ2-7,CASSQASSWGGQTLFYEQYF,TGCGCCAGCAGCCAAGCTTCATCCTGGGGCGGACAAACTCTCTTTTACGAGCAGTACTTC
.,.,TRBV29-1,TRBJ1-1,CSVGHPNTEAFF,TGCAGCGTTGGACACCCGAACACTGAAGCTTTCTTT
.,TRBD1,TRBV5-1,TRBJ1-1,CASSLPRQGGLKDTEAFF,TGCGCCAGCAGCTTGCCCCGACAGGGCGGACTTAAGGACACTGAAGCTTTCTTT
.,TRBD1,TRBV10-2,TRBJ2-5,CASEGGSGGQETQYF,TGCGCCAGCGAGGGTGGGTCAGGGGGACAAGAGACCCAGTACTTC
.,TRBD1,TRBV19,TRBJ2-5,CASRSDRGKTQYF,TGTGCCAGTAGGTCAGACAGGGGAAAGACCCAGTACTTC
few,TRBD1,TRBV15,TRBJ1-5,CATSRGTGGKNQPQHF,TGTGCCACCAGCAGGGGCACAGGGGGGAAGAATCAGCCCCAGCATTTT
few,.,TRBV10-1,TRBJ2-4,CASSESVGGQIQYF,TGCGCCAGCAGTGAGTCCGTGGGGGGGCAGATCCAGTACTTC
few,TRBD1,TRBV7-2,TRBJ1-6,CASSLEGQGIISFSPLHF,TGTGCCAGCAGCTTAGAGGGACAGGGGATAATATCCTTTTCACCCCTCCACTTT
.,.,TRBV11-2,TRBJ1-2,CASSPDGNYGYTF,TGTGCCAGCAGCCCGGACGGCAACTATGGCTACACCTTC
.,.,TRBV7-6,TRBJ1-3,CASSLRGSGNTIYF,TGTGCCAGCAGCCTAAGGGGCTCTGGAAACACCATATATTTT
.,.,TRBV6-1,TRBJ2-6,CASATFSGANVLTF,TGTGCCAGCGCGACTTTCTCTGGGGCCAACGTCCTGACTTTC
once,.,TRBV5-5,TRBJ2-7,CASSLAGHHFQAHEQYF,TGTGCCAGCAGCTTGGCCGGCCACCATTTCCAGGCTCACGAGCAGTACTTC
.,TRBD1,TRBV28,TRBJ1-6,CASNDYRGQNSPLHF,TGTGCCAGCAATGATTACAGGGGGCAAAATTCACCCCTCCACTTT
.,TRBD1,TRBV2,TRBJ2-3,CASSREGQGTDTQYF,TGTGCCAGCAGCCGTGAGGGACAGGGAACAGATACGCAGTATTTT
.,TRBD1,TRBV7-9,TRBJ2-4,CASSRTGTRDKNIQYF,TGTGCCAGCAGTCGGACAGGGACAAGGGATAAAAACATTCAGTACTTC
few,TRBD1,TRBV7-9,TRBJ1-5,CASSLSGTGGLESRRPQHF,TGTGCCAGCAGCTTATCAGGGACAGGGGGTCTTGAGTCTCGCAGACCCCAGCATTTT
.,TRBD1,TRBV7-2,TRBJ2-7,CASSLGDRASISYEQYF,TGTGCCAGCAGCTTAGGGGACAGGGCCTCCATTTCCTACGAGCAGTACTTC
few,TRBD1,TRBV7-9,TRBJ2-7,CASSGQGDEQYF,TGTGCCAGCAGCGGACAGGGAGACGAGCAGTACTTC
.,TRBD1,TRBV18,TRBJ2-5,CASSPTGYGETQYF,TGTGCCAGCTCACCGACAGGGTATGGAGAGACCCAGTACTTC
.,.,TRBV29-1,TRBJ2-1,CSVEEIGSTYNEQFF,TGCAGCGTTGAAGAGATCGGGAGTACATACAATGAGCAGTTCTTC
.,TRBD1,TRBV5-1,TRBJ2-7,CASSKQPGQGQYEQYF,TGCGCCAGCAGCAAGCAACCGGGACAGGGCCAGTACGAGCAGTACTTC
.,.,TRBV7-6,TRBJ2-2,CASSYSGDGELFF,TGTGCCAGCAGCTACTCAGGGGACGGGGAGCTGTTTTTT
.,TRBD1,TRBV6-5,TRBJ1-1,CASRPWTGKTEAFF,TGTGCCAGCAGGCCGTGGACAGGGAAAACTGAAGCTTTCTTT
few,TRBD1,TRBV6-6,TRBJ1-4,CASRARQGGEKLFF,TGTGCCAGCAGGGCCCGACAGGGGGGTGAAAAACTGTTTTTT
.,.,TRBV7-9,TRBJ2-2,CASRYTAAGELFF,TGTGCCAGCAGATATACAGCCGCCGGGGAGCTGTTTTTT
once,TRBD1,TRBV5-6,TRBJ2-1,CASSRGQGPLNEQFF,TGTGCCAGCAGCCGGGGACAGGGCCCTCTCAATGAGCAGTTCTTC
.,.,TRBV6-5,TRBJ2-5,CASGRNSAGGETQYF,TGTGCCTCGGGGAGGAATAGCGCCGGCGGTGAGACCCAGTACTTC
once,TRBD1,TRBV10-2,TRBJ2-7,CASRGGTGISYEQYF,TGCGCCAGCAGAGGCGGGACAGGTATCTCCTACGAGCAGTACTTC
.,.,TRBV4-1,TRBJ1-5,CASSVQGNQPQHF,TGCGCCAGCAGCGTTCAGGGGAATCAGCCCCAGCATTTT
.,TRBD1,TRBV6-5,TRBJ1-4,CASSPTGEFGKLFF,TGTGCCAGCAGTCCGACAGGGGAGTTCGGAAAACTGTTTTTT
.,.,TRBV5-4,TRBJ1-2,CASSRRATALNYGYTF,TGTGCCAGCAGCCGTAGGGCGACAGCCCTCAACTATGGCTACACCTTC
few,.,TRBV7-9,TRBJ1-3,CASSLLAFAGNTIYF,TGTGCCAGCAGCTTACTGGCGTTCGCTGGAAACACCATATATTTT
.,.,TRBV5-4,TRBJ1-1,CASTSRARTEAFF,TGTGCCAGCACCTCAAGGGCGAGGACTGAAGCTTTCTTT
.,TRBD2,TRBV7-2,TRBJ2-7,CASSLGGGSGEQYF,TGTGCCAGCAGCTTAGGGGGAGGGTCCGGGGAGCAGTACTTC
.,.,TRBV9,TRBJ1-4,CASSVAQGGSEKLFF,TGTGCCAGCAGCGTAGCTCAGGGTGGGAGTGAAAAACTGTTTTTT
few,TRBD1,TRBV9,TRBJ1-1,CASSVGTGTEAFF,TGTGCCAGCAGCGTCGGGACAGGAACTGAAGCTTTCTTT
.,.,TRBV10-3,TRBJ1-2,CAISGDSTYGYTF,TGTGCCATCAGTGGAGACAGCACCTATGGCTACACCTTC
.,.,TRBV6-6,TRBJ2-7,CASSYDRTYEQYF,TGTGCCAGCAGTTACGACAGAACGTACGAGCAGTACTTC
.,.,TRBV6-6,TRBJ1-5,CASSRGDQPQHF,TGTGCCAGCAGTAGAGGGGATCAGCCCCAGCATTTT
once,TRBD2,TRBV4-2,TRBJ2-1,CASSQVGTNSYNEQFF,TGTGCCAGCAGCCAAGTCGGGACTAACTCCTACAATGAGCAGTTCTTC
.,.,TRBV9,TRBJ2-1,CASSVVEYNEQFF,TGTGCCAGCAGCGTAGTGGAATACAATGAGCAGTTCTTC
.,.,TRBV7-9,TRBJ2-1,CASSPQGSGSNEQFF,TGTGCCAGCAGCCCGCAGGGAAGCGGTTCTAATGAGCAGTTCTTC
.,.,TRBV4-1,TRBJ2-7,CASSQVSGPTTYEQYF,TGCGCCAGCAGCCAAGTCTCCGGACCGACAACCTACGAGCAGTACTTC
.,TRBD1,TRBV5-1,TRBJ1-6,CASRRDREASPLHF,TGCGCCAGCCGGCGGGACAGGGAGGCTTCACCCCTCCACTTT